Listed here are 19 T cell receptor beta chains from one sample, sequenced in a study of shared clonotypes between healthy human individuals (dated by TCRdb to the early 2020s). Library creation used the immunoSEQ multiplex PCR assay. TCRdb took this table from immuneACCESS and kept in-frame rearrangements with V and J called. Such tables lack part of the clones; where checked against another copy, unresolved V genes explain under half of the gap, and the rest is unexplained. For this sample there are approximately 1,000,000 clones; around three quarters appear just once. The top ten constitute 0.89% of the sample. The sample consisted of memory CD4+ T cells from PBMCs. The sample's cell subset or site, from its label and the paper: CD45RA-negative fraction. These receptor sequences come from a man younger than 30 in good health. Some clones in this sample may be carry-over from other donors' samples.

This clone was picked up many times. The V gene is TRBV2, the J gene TRBJ2-2; D gene uncertain. Germline assignment: CDR1 SNHLY and CDR2 FYNNEI. The CDR3 totals 11 residues. V lost 7 bases and J 5 bases, leaving 5 bases between the germline ends. The CDR3 nucleotides are TGTGCCAGCACCCGAACCGGGGAGCTGTTTTTT. Residues: CASTRTGELFF.

This clone appeared a few times. The chain employs TRBV28 and TRBJ1-4; D remains unclear. The V gene lost 9 bases and the J gene lost 4 bases, with 12 bases spanning the gap. The CDR3 sequence is 13 residues long. Germline lookup yields CDR1 MDHEN and CDR2 SYDVKM. In DNA form, the CDR3 reads TGTGCCAGTCTTCAGGACCTTAATGAAAAACTGTTTTTT. It specifies CASLQDLNEKLFF. Drawing the rest from reference TRBV28 and TRBJ1-4, the complete variable domain is DVKVTQSSRYLVKRTGEKVFLECVQDMDHENMFWYRQDPGLGLRLIYFSYDVKMKEKGDIPEGYSVSREKKERFSLILESASTNQTSMYLCASLQDLNEKLFFGSGTQLSVL.

This clone has a single count. The chain is built from TRBV11-3 and TRBJ1-1; D remains unclear. CDR3 length: 14 amino acids. The V and J ends lost 3 bases and 1 base respectively, with 9 bases between them. Germline assignment: CDR1 SGHNT and CDR2 YENEEA. The CDR3 loop is CASSFSSSNTEAFF. The CDR3 DNA follows: TGTGCCAGCAGCTTTTCCAGCTCGAACACTGAAGCTTTCTTT.

V is TRBV4-3 and J is TRBJ2-2; 7 bases fit TRBD2. The CDR3 length is 15 residues. The J segment lost 6 bases and the V segment lost 1 base, leaving 5 bases of the junction unmatched. The germline V gene encodes CDR1 LGHNA and CDR2 YSLEER. The chain's CDR3 is CASSQGGRVAGELFF. The CDR3 nucleotides are TGCGCCAGCAGCCAAGGCGGGAGAGTGGCCGGGGAGCTGTTTTTT.

This chain links TRBV5-1 with TRBJ1-1; the match to TRBD1 covers 9 bases. The CDR3 length is 15 residues. Germline V gene data show CDR1 as SGHRS and CDR2 as YFSETQ. Trimming at V came to 2 bases and at J to 4 bases, leaving 6 bases not matched to a gene. CDR3 DNA: TGCGCCAGCAGCTTAAGGGACAGGGACGCCACTGAAGCTTTCTTT. It is translated as CASSLRDRDATEAFF.

This clone appeared a few times. CDR3 in amino acids: CASSLDPVMNTEAFF. CDR3 sequence (DNA): TGCGCCAGCAGCTTGGACCCGGTAATGAACACTGAAGCTTTCTTT. The chain combines TRBV5-1 with TRBJ1-1; D unclear. The germline V gene has CDR1 SGHRS and CDR2 YFSETQ. The CDR3 spans 15 residues. Trimming removed 0 bases at V and 0 bases at J, with 9 bases between.

The chain carries TRBV28 and TRBJ2-7, with TRBD2 identical over 7 bases. The length of the CDR3 is 14 residues. Germline assignment: CDR1 MDHEN and CDR2 SYDVKM. V shed 3 bases and J 5 bases; nucleotides not matched to a gene: 7. The CDR3, as DNA: TGTGCCAGCAGTTTTGGCGGGAGTAGAGACGAGCAGTACTTC. Its translation: CASSFGGSRDEQYF.

The chain carries TRBV5-1 and TRBJ1-1, with a weak D call TRBD1 (5 bases). Germline V gene lookup returns CDR1 SGHRS and CDR2 YFSETQ. V lost 0 bases, J lost 0 bases, and 15 bases lay in between. The CDR3 length is 17 residues. CDR3 residues: CASSLARGGMLNTEAFF. CDR3 in DNA: TGCGCCAGCAGCTTGGCACGTGGGGGAATGTTGAACACTGAAGCTTTCTTT.

As to this clone: Given a much more abundant clone one base away, this may be a read error. The J gene is TRBJ2-6, the V gene TRBV30, with D perhaps TRBD1 (6 bases). Germline loops: CDR1 GTSNPN, CDR2 SVGIG (reference sequence). The CDR3 is made up of 16 amino acids. CDR3 in DNA: TGTGCCTGGTTTTCACAGGGATTTCCTGGGGCCGACGTCCTGACTTTC. Protein sequence: CAWFSQGFPGADVLTF.

The chain recombines TRBV19 with TRBJ1-2; D ambiguous. V lost 3 bases, J lost 3 bases, and 11 bases lay in between. The CDR3 is made up of 14 amino acids. In germline, CDR1 is LNHDA, CDR2 SQIVND (reference sequence). The chain's CDR3 is CASSIGPFYYGYTF. The CDR3 DNA follows: TGTGCCAGTAGTATTGGCCCTTTTTACTATGGCTACACCTTC.

The chain employs TRBV25-1 and TRBJ1-5; no definite D call. Trimming left V 3 bases short and J 0 bases short, with 12 bases between. CDR1 is MGHDK and CDR2 is SYGVNS in the germline V gene. The CDR3 consists of 16 residues. The CDR3 DNA sequence: TGTGCCAGCAGTGACTCTTTTGGGAATAGCAATCAGCCCCAGCATTTT. Translating it yields CASSDSFGNSNQPQHF.

This clone was detected a few times. The chain has TRBV25-1 and TRBJ2-5; 11 positions match TRBD2. This CDR3 spans 16 amino acids. Trimming removed 2 bases from V and 5 bases from J; junction bases left unmatched: 7. The germline gives CDR1 MGHDK, CDR2 SYGVNS. CDR3 DNA: TGTGCCAGCAGTGAACGGGCTAGCGGGAGGAAGGAGACCCAGTACTTC. This encodes CASSERASGRKETQYF.

The chain couples TRBV28 to TRBJ1-3, with D uncertain. The germline V and J ends were trimmed by 4 bases and 0 bases, with 13 bases remaining between them. Germline CDR1 reads MDHEN; CDR2 reads SYDVKM. This CDR3 spans 16 amino acids. CDR3 sequence (DNA): TGTGCCAGCAGTTCAAATCGGAGGGTCTCTGGAAACACCATATATTTT. It translates to CASSSNRRVSGNTIYF.

In its sample, this clone was seen once. The rearrangement links TRBV9 to TRBJ2-6; TRBD1 matches 11 bases. The CDR3 has 17 amino acids. With 2 bases clipped from V and 3 bases from J, the junction kept 4 bases outside the gene matches. Germline CDR1 and CDR2: SGDLS and YYNGEE. CDR3: CASSVGTGGDGANVLTF. As DNA, the CDR3 is TGTGCCAGCAGCGTGGGGACAGGGGGAGATGGGGCCAACGTCCTGACTTTC.

V gene TRBV29-1 combines with J gene TRBJ2-2; perhaps TRBD2 as D (6 bases). Germline assignment: CDR1 SQVTM and CDR2 ANQGSEA. Trimming took off 6 bases at V and 4 bases at J, with 12 bases between the two ends. This CDR3 has 13 amino acids. CDR3 loop: CSVSRDSTGELFF. CDR3 in DNA: TGCAGCGTGAGCCGGGACTCCACCGGGGAGCTGTTTTTT.

Remarks on this clone: This specimen includes other DNA sequences encoding the same CDR3. The chain carries TRBV30 and TRBJ2-3; 10 positions agree with TRBD1. The CDR3 totals 14 residues. Germline assignment: CDR1 GTSNPN and CDR2 SVGIG (reference sequence). The V gene end was trimmed by 3 bases and the J gene end by 0 bases; junction bases not matched to a gene: 0. As DNA, the CDR3 is TGTGCCTGGAGGGACAGGGGGAGCACAGATACGCAGTATTTT. Protein: CAWRDRGSTDTQYF. Full variable domain (remainder filled in from reference TRBV30 and TRBJ2-3): SQTIHQWPATLVQPVGSPLSLECTVEGTSNPNLYWYRQAAGRGLQLLFYSVGIGQISSEVPQNLSASRPQDRQFILSSKKLLLSDSGFYLCAWRDRGSTDTQYFGPGTRLTVL.

The J gene is TRBJ2-1, the V gene TRBV27; D is unresolved. The CDR3 contains 15 residues. CDR1 MNHEY and CDR2 SMNVEV come from the germline V gene (reference sequence). The ends were cut back, 4 bases at V and 5 bases at J, with 15 bases in the middle. As DNA, the CDR3 is TGTGCCAGCAGTTCCCCCAATCTGGGCAACAATGAGCAGTTCTTC. This translates into CASSSPNLGNNEQFF.

The chain has TRBV15 and TRBJ2-3, with 8 bases lining up with TRBD1. The CDR3 extends over 17 amino acids. Germline V gene lookup returns CDR1 LNHNV and CDR2 YYDKDF (reference sequence). Trimming at V came to 3 bases and at J to 0 bases, leaving 8 bases not matched to a gene. The CDR3 bases are TGTGCCACCAGCAGGGCCCCCGGGACAGGTAGCACAGATACGCAGTATTTT. Encoded protein: CATSRAPGTGSTDTQYF.

The V and J genes are TRBV19 and TRBJ2-7; 11 positions match TRBD2. Germline CDR1 and CDR2: LNHDA and SQIVND (reference sequence). J was trimmed by 6 bases and V by 0 bases; bases with no gene match: 4. CDR3 length: 15 amino acids. The CDR3: CASSIETSGTSEQYF. CDR3 sequence (DNA): TGTGCCAGTAGTATAGAGACTAGCGGGACGTCCGAGCAGTACTTC. The complete variable domain, with remaining parts taken from reference TRBV19 and TRBJ2-7, reads DGGITQSPKYLFRKEGQNVTLSCEQNLNHDAMYWYRQDPGQGLRLIYYSQIVNDFQKGDIAEGYSVSREKKESFPLTVTSAQKNPTAFYLCASSIETSGTSEQYFGPGTRLTVT.